This T cell receptor beta chain was profiled in a study of blood T cell repertoires in COVID-19. Germline CDR1 and CDR2: SGHTA and FQGNSA. This CDR3 comprises 11 residues. V was cut by 5 bases and J by 5 bases, with 6 bases left in between. Participants spanned ages about 18 to 95 years and resided in around 25 US areas. Resolution of symptoms, clearance, or two negative PCRs was present in recovered Cohort 3 donors. How the authors handled the data: Amplification of reference gene primers was used by the study to estimate nucleated cell counts. Measured with immunoSEQ multiplex PCR; TCRdb has only the in-frame clones, and not every one. V, J and clone size were drawn from that table, and D and trimming were deduced from the DNA. Among more than 250,000 clones listed, about nine tenths were seen once.

The chain employs TRBV7-2 and TRBJ2-5; D is undetermined. Sequencing was performed on PBMCs or T cells enriched from blood (not recorded which). The source is a young woman who had recovered from COVID-19. The CDR3 DNA reads TGTGCCAGCAGCCCGTCCGAGACCCAGTACTTC. This codes for CASSPSETQYF.